These T cell receptor beta chains were read from a single sample in a study of blood T cell repertoires in COVID-19. Profiled with immunoSEQ multiplex PCR; TCRdb holds only in-frame clones, not every one. This repertoire shows some 200,000 clones, around four fifths found once; its top ten account for about 5.3%. Sequencing used PBMCs or T cells enriched from blood (not recorded which). Receptor source: a woman aged 45-59 years who had been exposed to COVID-19. Each CDR3 is given with its conserved first and last residue. A D gene is named only where the DNA matches it firmly. A row's size may be missing; if present it is once, few, many or a size class.

CDR3 length	D gene	clone size	V gene	J gene	CDR3 protein	CDR3 DNA
13	TRBD1	.	TRBV14	TRBJ1-2	CASSPDRDYGYTF	TGTGCCAGCAGCCCGGACAGGGACTATGGCTACACCTTC
16	TRBD2	few	TRBV19	TRBJ2-3	CASSMTSGGISDTQYF	TGTGCCAGTAGTATGACTAGCGGGGGTATATCAGATACGCAGTATTTT
14	.	.	TRBV7-8	TRBJ1-4	CASSLHSPNEKLFF	TGTGCCAGCAGCTTACACAGCCCGAATGAAAAACTGTTTTTT
12	.	.	TRBV7-9	TRBJ2-5	CASSSIQGTQYF	TGTGCCAGCAGCTCCATACAGGGTACCCAGTACTTC
13	TRBD1	.	TRBV5-1	TRBJ2-1	CASSTNRGNEQFF	TGCGCCAGCAGCACGAACAGGGGCAATGAGCAGTTCTTC
14	.	.	TRBV29-1	TRBJ1-1	CSVLPGLQNTEAFF	TGCAGCGTATTACCGGGACTGCAGAACACTGAAGCTTTCTTT
16	.	.	TRBV28	TRBJ2-6	CASSGSWASGANVLTF	TGTGCCAGCAGTGGATCCTGGGCCTCTGGGGCCAACGTCCTGACTTTC
15	.	few	TRBV12-5	TRBJ2-2	CASVRGGSGTGELFF	TGTGCTAGTGTCCGCGGGGGCTCGGGCACCGGGGAGCTGTTTTTT
12	.	.	TRBV28	TRBJ1-4	CASSSPLEKLFF	TGTGCCAGCAGTTCTCCCCTAGAAAAACTGTTTTTT
16	TRBD1	.	TRBV19	TRBJ1-3	CASSPRGGGSGNTIYF	TGTGCCAGTAGCCCCCGAGGGGGCGGTTCGGGAAACACCATATATTTT
15	.	.	TRBV11-3	TRBJ2-3	CASSLGSRETDTQYF	TGTGCCAGCAGCTTAGGAAGCAGGGAAACAGATACGCAGTATTTT
16	TRBD2	.	TRBV5-1	TRBJ2-1	CASSLVGSGGYNEQFF	TGCGCCAGCAGCTTGGTTGGATCGGGGGGCTACAATGAGCAGTTCTTC
13	.	.	TRBV19	TRBJ2-5	CASSTIPGETQYF	TGTGCCAGTAGTACTATCCCCGGGGAGACCCAGTACTTC
13	.	.	TRBV10-1	TRBJ1-1	CASSRGQSEELFF	TGCGCCAGCAGCCGCGGACAGTCGGAGGAGCTTTTCTTT
14	.	.	TRBV7-9	TRBJ2-2	CATDGGGNTGELFF	TGTGCCACCGACGGAGGGGGCAACACCGGGGAGCTGTTTTTT
13	.	.	TRBV24-1	TRBJ2-5	CATSGAGSMAQYF	TGTGCCACCAGTGGGGCCGGGAGTATGGCCCAGTACTTC
14	TRBD1	.	TRBV28	TRBJ1-3	CASSYRGTGNTIYF	TGTGCCAGCAGTTACAGGGGGACTGGAAACACCATATATTTT
15	TRBD1	.	TRBV7-8	TRBJ1-2	CASSLMAGQAYGYTF	TGTGCCAGCAGCTTAATGGCCGGACAGGCCTATGGCTACACCTTC
14	TRBD1	few	TRBV9	TRBJ2-7	CASSPGTERYEQYF	TGTGCCAGCAGCCCGGGGACAGAGAGGTACGAGCAGTACTTC
17	.	.	TRBV5-1	TRBJ1-1	CASSLGGAIFMNTEAFF	TGCGCCAGCAGCTTGGGTGGGGCTATTTTTATGAACACTGAAGCTTTCTTT
15	.	.	TRBV6-5	TRBJ2-1	CASSYLGATGNEQFF	TGTGCCAGCAGTTACCTGGGGGCGACTGGCAATGAGCAGTTCTTC
14	TRBD1	.	TRBV3-1/TRBV3-2	TRBJ2-5	CASSLWTGEETQYF	TGTGCCAGCAGCCTCTGGACAGGGGAAGAGACCCAGTACTTC
15	TRBD1	few	TRBV6-5	TRBJ1-1	CASSTTYRGRRRAFF	TGTGCCAGCAGTACAACTTACAGGGGGCGGAGGAGGGCTTTCTTT
15	TRBD1	.	TRBV5-1	TRBJ1-2	CASSSDRGGNYGYTF	TGCGCCAGCAGCTCGGACAGGGGGGGTAACTATGGCTACACCTTC
12	.	.	TRBV7-9	TRBJ1-1	CASSLNSLQAFF	TGTGCCAGCAGCTTAAACAGTTTACAAGCTTTCTTT
13	TRBD1	.	TRBV7-7	TRBJ2-2	CASSFTQGGELFF	TGTGCCAGCAGCTTCACACAGGGGGGGGAGCTGTTTTTT
14	.	.	TRBV12-5	TRBJ2-3	CASGFELNTDTQYF	TGTGCTAGTGGTTTCGAACTTAACACAGATACGCAGTATTTT
13	.	.	TRBV30	TRBJ1-1	CTWSGTANTEAFF	TGTACCTGGAGTGGAACAGCCAACACTGAAGCTTTCTTT
16	TRBD1	.	TRBV4-1	TRBJ1-1	CASSQFGQGRGTEAFF	TGCGCCAGCAGCCAGTTTGGACAGGGCCGGGGCACTGAAGCTTTCTTT
13	.	.	TRBV24-1	TRBJ1-1	CATSDFSYTEAFF	TGTGCCACCAGTGATTTCTCGTACACTGAAGCTTTCTTT
13	.	.	TRBV12-3/TRBV12-4	TRBJ1-1	CASRIRENTEAFF	TGTGCCAGCAGAATCAGGGAGAACACTGAAGCTTTCTTT
17	.	.	TRBV19	TRBJ1-6	CASSIVGRGSYNSPLHF	TGTGCCAGTAGTATAGTGGGCCGGGGCTCCTATAATTCACCCCTCCACTTT
16	.	.	TRBV5-1	TRBJ2-2	CASSLVPGINTGELFF	TGCGCCAGCAGCTTGGTACCGGGGATTAACACCGGGGAGCTGTTTTTT
16	TRBD2	.	TRBV7-2	TRBJ2-5	CASSWKSSAGGETQYF	TGTGCCAGCAGTTGGAAATCCTCAGCGGGGGGAGAGACCCAGTACTTC
16	TRBD2	.	TRBV19	TRBJ2-1	CASSFRESGGRNEQFF	TGTGCCAGTTCGTTTCGGGAGAGCGGGGGACGCAATGAGCAGTTCTTC
14	.	.	TRBV9	TRBJ1-1	CASSPTTGNTEAFF	TGTGCCAGCAGCCCGACGACAGGGAACACTGAAGCTTTCTTT
16	TRBD1	once	TRBV28	TRBJ1-2	CASSSGQGVIIYGYTF	TGTGCCAGCAGCTCGGGACAGGGGGTTATTATTTATGGCTACACCTTC
15	.	many	TRBV5-1	TRBJ1-1	CASSLLGGMATEAFF	TGCGCCAGCAGCTTGTTAGGGGGAATGGCCACTGAAGCTTTCTTT
11	.	.	TRBV5-6	TRBJ2-5	CASSAGLSQYF	TGTGCCAGCAGCGCGGGACTCTCCCAGTACTTC
13	.	.	TRBV6-2/TRBV6-3	TRBJ2-7	CASSYAAYYEQYF	TGTGCCAGCAGTTACGCGGCCTACTACGAGCAGTACTTC
15	TRBD2	.	TRBV6-5	TRBJ2-5	CASRRERGRKETQYF	TGTGCCAGCAGGCGAGAGCGGGGAAGGAAGGAGACCCAGTACTTC
14	.	few	TRBV9	TRBJ1-5	CASSPSGDGQPQHF	TGTGCCAGCAGCCCTAGCGGGGACGGGCAGCCCCAGCATTTT
14	.	.	TRBV9	TRBJ1-1	CASSARARGTEAFF	TGTGCCAGCAGCGCCCGGGCCCGGGGCACTGAAGCTTTCTTT